Below, one TCR beta chain is given with its context. The CDR3 covers 12 residues. V was shortened by 2 bases and J by 3 bases, with 4 bases between the two germline ends. The germline gives CDR1 MNHNY, CDR2 SVGAGI (reference sequence). The data originate from a study of control samples from healthy donors and cancer patients. Sequencing used immunoSEQ multiplex PCR; TCRdb keeps in-frame clones, though not all of them. Of 260,000 or so clones in the sample, about four fifths were seen once. The specimen sequenced was PBMCs. The chain carries TRBV6-6 and TRBJ1-2; no clear D gene. This TCR derives from a woman in her sixties or seventies with lung cancer. The CDR3 spells CASSYRDYGYTF. In DNA form, the CDR3 reads TGTGCCAGCAGTTACAGGGACTATGGCTACACCTTC.